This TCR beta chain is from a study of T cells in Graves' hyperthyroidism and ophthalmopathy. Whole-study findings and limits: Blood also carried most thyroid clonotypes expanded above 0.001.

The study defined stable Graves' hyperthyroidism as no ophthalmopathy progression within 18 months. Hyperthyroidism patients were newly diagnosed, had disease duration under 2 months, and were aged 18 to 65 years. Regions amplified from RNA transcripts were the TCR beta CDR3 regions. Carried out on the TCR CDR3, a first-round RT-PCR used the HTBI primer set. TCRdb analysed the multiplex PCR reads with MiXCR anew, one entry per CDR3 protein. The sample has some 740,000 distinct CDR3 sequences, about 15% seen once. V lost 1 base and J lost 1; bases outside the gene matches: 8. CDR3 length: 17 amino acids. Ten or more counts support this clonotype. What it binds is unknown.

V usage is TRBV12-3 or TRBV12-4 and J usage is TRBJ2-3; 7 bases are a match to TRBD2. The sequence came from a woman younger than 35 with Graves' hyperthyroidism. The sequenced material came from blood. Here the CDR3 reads CASSLGTSWWGTDTQYF. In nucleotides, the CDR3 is TGTGCCAGCAGTTTAGGGACTAGTTGGTGGGGCACAGATACGCAGTATTTT.